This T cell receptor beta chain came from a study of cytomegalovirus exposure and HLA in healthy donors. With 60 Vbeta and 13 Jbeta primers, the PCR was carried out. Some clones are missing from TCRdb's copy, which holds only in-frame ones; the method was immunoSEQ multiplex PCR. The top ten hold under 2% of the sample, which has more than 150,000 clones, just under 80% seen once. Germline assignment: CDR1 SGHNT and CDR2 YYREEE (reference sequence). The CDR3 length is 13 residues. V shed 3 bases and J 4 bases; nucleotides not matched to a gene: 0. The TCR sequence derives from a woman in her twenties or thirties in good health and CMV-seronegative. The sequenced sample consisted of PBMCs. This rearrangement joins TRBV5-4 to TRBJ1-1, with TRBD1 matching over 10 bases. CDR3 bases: TGTGCCAGCAGCTGGACAGGGGGCACTGAAGCTTTCTTT. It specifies CASSWTGGTEAFF.